The 31 T cell receptor beta chains listed next were all sequenced from one sample in a study of T-cell reconstitution after alpha-beta-depleted transplantation in children. The TCRbeta library incorporated unique molecular identifiers. TCRdb ran MiXCR on the PCR reads and lists one entry per CDR3 protein. The repertoire holds approximately 340,000 distinct CDR3 sequences, with about 9.3% as singletons. The specimen was PBMCs from the stem cell graft donor, collected from the stem cell graft. The receptors were gathered from a human donor who donated a stem cell graft to a child with acute lymphoblastic leukemia.

This clonotype was counted only a few times. This chain connects TRBV7-9 to TRBJ2-7, with D perhaps matching TRBD1 (6 bases). This CDR3 is built from 14 residues. V lost 8 bases and J lost 2, with 16 bases in between. Germline V lookup: CDR1 SEHNR, CDR2 FQNEAQ (reference sequence). The CDR3 DNA sequence: TGTGCCAGCTCGGACAGACTTCAGCCCTACGAGCAGTACTTC. It specifies CASSDRLQPYEQYF.

CDR3 protein: CASSYVAYEQYF. The DNA of the CDR3 is TGTGCCAGCAGTTATGTAGCCTACGAGCAGTACTTC. The chain combines TRBV12-3 or TRBV12-4 with TRBJ2-7, with D unresolved. Deletions cut 4 bases from V and 2 bases from J, with 6 bases between. CDR3 size: 12 residues.

The chain is built from TRBV30 and TRBJ2-3; 7 bases align to TRBD2. CDR3 size: 14 residues. The junction had 9 bases not matched to a gene; V was cut back by 5 bases and J by 4 bases. Germline loops: CDR1 GTSNPN, CDR2 SVGIG (reference sequence). The DNA for the CDR3 is TGTGCCTGGGCGGGAGAGATGGTTGCAGATACGCAGTATTTT. Translation gives CAWAGEMVADTQYF.

The chain combines TRBV20-1 with TRBJ2-3; 12 bases match TRBD2. Losses at the gene ends were 4 bases for V and 6 bases for J; bases not matched to a gene: 8. Per the germline V gene, CDR1 is DFQATT and CDR2 is SNEGSKA (reference sequence). CDR3 length equals 15 residues. The CDR3 protein is CSAKRLAGARDTQYF. The DNA for the CDR3 is TGCAGTGCTAAGAGACTAGCGGGGGCCCGGGATACGCAGTATTTT.

The V and J genes are TRBV5-1 and TRBJ2-7, with 8 bases lining up with TRBD1. The CDR3 contains 15 residues. Trimming cost V 0 bases and J 2 bases; bases outside gene matches: 4. The V gene's germline CDR1 is SGHRS and CDR2 YFSETQ. This CDR3 reads CASSLVYRGTYEQYF. As DNA, the CDR3 is TGCGCCAGCAGCTTGGTGTACAGGGGGACCTACGAGCAGTACTTC. Variable domain in full (rest from reference TRBV5-1 and TRBJ2-7): KAGVTQTPRYLIKTRGQQVTLSCSPISGHRSVSWYQQTPGQGLQFLFEYFSETQRNKGNFPGRFSGRQFSNSRSEMNVSTLELGDSALYLCASSLVYRGTYEQYFGPGTRLTVT.

In DNA, the CDR3 is TGTGCCAGCAGCCTGCTAGCGACCGGGGAGCTGTTTTTT. Amino acid sequence: CASSLLATGELFF. The chain uses TRBV7-9 and TRBJ2-2; TRBD2 might be the D (6 bases). V was trimmed by 5 bases and J by 5 bases, leaving 9 bases between them. From germline, CDR1 is SEHNR and CDR2 FQNEAQ (reference sequence). The CDR3 extends over 13 amino acids.

The chain has TRBV20-1 and TRBJ2-1; TRBD2 matches at 9 bases. CDR1 and CDR2 (germline): DFQATT, SNEGSKA (reference sequence). V was pared by 6 bases and J by 5 bases, with 8 bases of the junction left unmatched. The CDR3 runs 14 residues. CDR3 in amino acids: CSAPRLAGNNEQFF. The DNA of the CDR3 is TGCAGTGCGCCAAGGCTAGCGGGGAACAATGAGCAGTTCTTC.

The J gene is TRBJ2-2, the V gene TRBV5-1, with TRBD2 matching 11 bases. Per the germline V gene, CDR1 is SGHRS and CDR2 is YFSETQ. The CDR3 covers 15 residues. Losses at the gene ends were 4 bases for V and 3 bases for J; bases not matched to a gene: 2. This CDR3 is CASSQTSGDTGELFF. CDR3 DNA sequence: TGCGCCAGCAGCCAGACTAGCGGGGACACCGGGGAGCTGTTTTTT. Together with reference TRBV5-1 and TRBJ2-2, the CDR3 gives the full variable domain: KAGVTQTPRYLIKTRGQQVTLSCSPISGHRSVSWYQQTPGQGLQFLFEYFSETQRNKGNFPGRFSGRQFSNSRSEMNVSTLELGDSALYLCASSQTSGDTGELFFGEGSRLTVL.

This clonotype was observed at least ten times. The J gene is TRBJ2-5, the V gene TRBV2, with 8 nucleotides matching TRBD1. CDR3 size: 15 residues. Germline values: CDR1 SNHLY, CDR2 FYNNEI. V shed 3 bases, J shed 9 bases, and the junction held 12 bases outside the gene matches. CDR3 sequence: CASSDRTGSLAAQYF. The DNA for the CDR3 is TGTGCCAGCAGTGACCGGACAGGGTCACTTGCGGCCCAGTACTTC.

This clonotype was detected only a few times. The chain couples TRBV6-1 to TRBJ1-2; D is ambiguous. Trimming removed 5 bases at V and 5 bases at J, with 12 bases between. Germline CDR1 reads MNHNS; CDR2 reads SASEGT. This CDR3 has 13 amino acids. The CDR3 here is CASSRRRVYGYTF. Here the CDR3 DNA reads TGTGCCAGCAGTCGCAGGCGGGTTTATGGCTACACCTTC.

This clonotype appeared once. V usage is TRBV4-2 and J usage is TRBJ2-4, with D perhaps matching TRBD1 (6 bases). Germline lookup yields CDR1 LGHNA and CDR2 YNFKEQ. The CDR3 is 17 residues long. Trimming took 0 bases from V and 0 from J, leaving 12 bases between them. The CDR3 reads CASSQDQGTVAKNIQYF. For the CDR3, the DNA is TGTGCCAGCAGCCAAGATCAGGGGACGGTAGCCAAAAACATTCAGTACTTC.

This chain links TRBV7-9 with TRBJ1-2; D gene unclear. Germline-derived CDR1 and CDR2 are SEHNR and FQNEAQ (reference sequence). Between the trimmed V and J ends, which lost 1 base and 8 bases, there was a span of 14 bases. The CDR3 is made up of 14 amino acids. CDR3 in DNA: TGTGCCAGCAGCTTAGGATCGACCGGTCGGGGCTACACCTTC. It yields the protein CASSLGSTGRGYTF.

This clonotype was seen at least ten times. This chain connects TRBV5-1 to TRBJ1-4; 9 bases map to TRBD1. With V trimmed by 5 bases and J by 7 bases, 6 bases remained unmatched. This CDR3 region has 14 residues. Germline-derived CDR1 and CDR2 are SGHRS and YFSETQ. CDR3 loop: CASRTGTGLEKLFF. For the CDR3, the DNA is TGCGCCAGCAGAACCGGGACAGGGCTTGAAAAACTGTTTTTT.

This clonotype was detected a few times. The chain is built from TRBV5-1 and TRBJ1-4; D is unresolved. V was clipped by 4 bases and J by 4 bases, with 14 bases between them. Germline V gives CDR1 SGHRS, CDR2 YFSETQ. The CDR3 covers 15 residues. CDR3 amino acids: CASSIGRAVNEKLFF. DNA for the CDR3: TGCGCCAGCAGCATAGGCCGGGCGGTTAATGAAAAACTGTTTTTT.

This clonotype has at least ten counts. The V gene is TRBV6-1, the J gene TRBJ2-7, with 7 nucleotides matching TRBD2. This CDR3 has 14 amino acids. The germline CDR1 and CDR2 sequences are MNHNS and SASEGT. J was trimmed by 3 bases and V by 6 bases; bases with no gene match: 8. The chain's CDR3 is CASSPGLTVYEQYF. In DNA, the CDR3 is TGTGCCAGCAGCCCGGGACTAACCGTCTACGAGCAGTACTTC.

J is TRBJ2-1 and V is TRBV5-1; 13 bases are shared with TRBD2. V trimming: 4 bases; J trimming: 7 bases; junction bases outside the gene matches: 5. Germline V gene data show CDR1 as SGHRS and CDR2 as YFSETQ. The CDR3 runs 15 residues. CDR3 region: CASSAGLAGENEQFF. The CDR3 coding sequence is TGCGCCAGCAGCGCCGGACTAGCGGGAGAGAATGAGCAGTTCTTC.

This sequence joins TRBV5-1 and TRBJ2-7; 10 positions match TRBD1. Germline V gene sequence: CDR1 SGHRS, CDR2 YFSETQ. This CDR3 is 15 amino acids long. Trimming took 4 bases from V and 0 from J; bases not matched to a gene: 4. The CDR3: CASSPWTGGSYEQYF. In nucleotides, the CDR3 is TGCGCCAGCAGCCCCTGGACAGGGGGCTCCTACGAGCAGTACTTC.

The chain couples TRBV4-1 to TRBJ2-7; no definite D call. Germline loops: CDR1 MGHRA, CDR2 YSYEKL. This CDR3 region has 15 residues. The ends were cut back, 3 bases at V and 0 bases at J, with 12 bases in the middle. The chain's CDR3 is CASSQAPLPSYEQYF. The CDR3 nucleotides read TGCGCCAGCAGCCAGGCCCCTCTCCCCTCCTACGAGCAGTACTTC.

This clonotype was detected a few times. This chain uses TRBV18 with TRBJ2-7; TRBD1 agrees at 8 bases. Germline V lookup: CDR1 KGHSH, CDR2 LQKENI. The CDR3 runs to 13 residues. J gave up 6 bases and V 3 bases, and 4 bases lay outside the gene matches. As DNA, the CDR3 is TGTGCCAGCTCACCGCTGGACAGGGCCGAGCAGTACTTC. It codes for CASSPLDRAEQYF. The full variable domain, in which reference TRBV18 and TRBJ2-7 provide the parts outside the CDR3, is NAGVMQNPRHLVRRRGQEARLRCSPMKGHSHVYWYRQLPEEGLKFMVYLQKENIIDESGMPKERFSAEFPKEGPSILRIQQVVRGDSAAYFCASSPLDRAEQYFGPGTRLTVT.

This clonotype was found many times. J is TRBJ2-2 and V is TRBV15; D is perhaps TRBD2 (5 bases). CDR1 LNHNV and CDR2 YYDKDF come from the germline V gene (reference sequence). The length of the CDR3 is 16 residues. Trimming removed 7 bases from V and 4 bases from J, with 19 bases in between. CDR3 in DNA: TGTGCCACCACTACCCCCCTAGGGAGAGGCACCGGGGAGCTGTTTTTT. Residues: CATTTPLGRGTGELFF.

This rearrangement joins TRBV4-1 to TRBJ1-6; tentative D call: TRBD1 (6 bases). The CDR3 extends over 14 amino acids. Germline CDR1 is MGHRA and CDR2 is YSYEKL. V dropped 2 bases and J dropped 9 bases, with 11 bases sitting between them. Here the CDR3 reads CASSQQQGTSPLHF. The CDR3 DNA reads as TGCGCCAGCAGCCAACAACAGGGTACTTCACCCCTCCACTTT.

Worth noting for this clonotype: A single base separates this from a much larger clone, so it may be a read error. The V and J genes are TRBV5-1 and TRBJ1-4; D might be TRBD1 (6 bases). Trimming stripped 0 bases from V and 8 bases from J, with 11 bases between. There are 14 residues in the CDR3. Germline loops: CDR1 SGHRS, CDR2 YFSETQ. The DNA for the CDR3 is TGCGCCAGCAGCTTGGACAGGGTGAAAGAAAAACTGTTTTTT. Translated, it gives CASSLDRVKEKLFF.

This clonotype was detected a few times. V gene TRBV12-3 or TRBV12-4 combines with J gene TRBJ1-4; D is undetermined. The CDR3 covers 15 residues. V was shortened by 6 bases and J by 4 bases, with 15 bases between the two germline ends. As DNA, the CDR3 is TGTGCCAGCAGCCGTTCTGGACTGATTAATGAAAAACTGTTTTTT. Its translation is CASSRSGLINEKLFF.

This clonotype was counted many times. V and J are TRBV5-6 and TRBJ1-2; perhaps TRBD1 as D (5 bases). Trimming took 4 bases from V and 3 from J, leaving 16 bases between them. The CDR3 covers 15 residues. Germline CDR1 is SGHDT and CDR2 is YYEEEE. The CDR3 loop reads CASSRRGRGDYGYTF. CDR3 nucleotide sequence: TGTGCCAGCAGCCGGAGGGGCCGAGGAGACTATGGCTACACCTTC.

This chain links TRBV4-3 with TRBJ2-7; D may be TRBD1 (6 bases). This CDR3 has 14 amino acids. Trimming shortened V by 0 bases and J by 3 bases, and 9 bases separated the two germline ends. Germline CDR1 and CDR2: LGHNA and YSLEER. CDR3 residues: CASSQDKGVYEQYF. The CDR3, as DNA: TGCGCCAGCAGCCAAGATAAGGGGGTCTACGAGCAGTACTTC.

V usage is TRBV7-2 and J usage is TRBJ2-7; 8 bases map to TRBD2. V lost 5 bases to trimming and J lost 3 bases; unmatched junction nucleotides: 6. Germline V gene lookup returns CDR1 SGHTA and CDR2 FQGNSA. The CDR3 consists of 14 residues. In DNA, the CDR3 is TGTGCCAGCAGCCCGGTTACTAGCGGCTACGAGCAGTACTTC. It is translated as CASSPVTSGYEQYF.

J is TRBJ2-7 and V is TRBV20-1; 8 bases line up with TRBD2. Per germline, CDR1 DFQATT and CDR2 SNEGSKA (reference sequence). V trimming: 2 bases; J trimming: 0 bases; junction bases outside the gene matches: 3. CDR3 size: 14 residues. CDR3 sequence: CSARNAGGSYEQYF. The CDR3 DNA follows: TGCAGTGCTAGAAATGCGGGAGGCTCCTACGAGCAGTACTTC.

V and J are TRBV20-1 and TRBJ2-3, with 7 bases aligning to TRBD2. CDR3 length: 14 amino acids. With V trimmed by 3 bases and J by 2 bases, 5 bases remained unmatched. Germline values: CDR1 DFQATT, CDR2 SNEGSKA (reference sequence). CDR3 sequence: CSASLGRATDTQYF. The CDR3 region has the DNA TGCAGTGCTAGTCTTGGGAGGGCCACAGATACGCAGTATTTT.

The chain couples TRBV20-1 to TRBJ1-2, with TRBD1 as a possible D gene (6 bases). V was clipped by 6 bases and J by 3 bases, with 14 bases between them. CDR3 length: 13 amino acids. Germline V gene data show CDR1 as DFQATT and CDR2 as SNEGSKA (reference sequence). The CDR3 nucleotides read TGCAGTGCCTCTACAGGGACTTACTATGGCTACACCTTC. Protein sequence: CSASTGTYYGYTF.

This clonotype was counted between two and nine times. The chain has TRBV19 and TRBJ2-2; D gene uncertain. Germline V lookup: CDR1 LNHDA, CDR2 SQIVND (reference sequence). The CDR3 loop spans 15 amino acids. Trimming pared 3 bases from V and 7 bases from J, leaving 15 bases between. The CDR3: CASSISPGRGGELFF. CDR3 coding DNA: TGTGCCAGTAGTATTTCACCGGGTCGAGGCGGGGAGCTGTTTTTT. The full variable domain, rest sourced from reference TRBV19 and TRBJ2-2, is DGGITQSPKYLFRKEGQNVTLSCEQNLNHDAMYWYRQDPGQGLRLIYYSQIVNDFQKGDIAEGYSVSREKKESFPLTVTSAQKNPTAFYLCASSISPGRGGELFFGEGSRLTVL.

This clonotype was seen more than once but under ten times. The V gene is TRBV5-1, the J gene TRBJ1-1, with TRBD1 matching over 9 bases. CDR3 size: 13 residues. Germline-derived CDR1 and CDR2 are SGHRS and YFSETQ. V shed 4 bases and J 7 bases; nucleotides not matched to a gene: 5. CDR3 DNA: TGCGCCAGCAGCAGGGACAGGGAGGTTGAAGCTTTCTTT. It is translated as CASSRDREVEAFF.